The entry below describes one TCR beta chain. Its antigen is unknown. Sequenced by immunoSEQ multiplex PCR; TCRdb stores in-frame clones only, minus some. This sample has 65,000 to 75,000 clones, with nearly 96% found just once. The data originate from a study of cytomegalovirus exposure and HLA in healthy donors. General study results and limits: A later analysis found first-cohort TCR clusters tended to co-occur in the 130 or so validation repertoires. The study listed about 150 cytomegalovirus-associated TCR beta chains.

Among the 110 or so subjects of the validation cohort, separate from the approximately 660-subject first cohort, were the donors. Unmatched junction bases numbered 12, after V lost 0 bases and J lost 5 bases. This CDR3 spans 17 amino acids. CDR1 and CDR2 from the germline V gene are SGHDT and YYEEEE. Source material: PBMCs. V and J are TRBV5-6 and TRBJ2-5; TRBD2 matches 8 bases. The receptor was derived from a woman under 30 in good health and CMV-seropositive. CDR3 DNA sequence: TGTGCCAGCAGCTTGGTCGGGTCTGCGGGAGGAGCGGAGACCCAGTACTTC. It yields the protein CASSLVGSAGGAETQYF.